The next 3 T cell receptor beta chains were all read from a single sample in a study of Ad26.COV2.S vaccination and SARS-CoV-2 variants. The data were produced by immunoSEQ multiplex PCR, yet TCRdb's version contains in-frame clones alone and is incomplete. The table lists roughly 500,000 clones, roughly 87% of them singletons. Treatment reported: around 19 received Ad26.COV2.S at low or high dose, single or two shots; about 5 received placebo; per-sample allocation not given. The samples were gathered on day 63 after the first injection of vaccine or placebo. Specimen: peripheral blood, collected in a trial of Ad26.COV2.S vaccine versus placebo. Source of these receptors: a person between 18 and 59 years old who received the Ad26.COV2.S COVID-19 vaccine or a placebo.

In regard to this clone: The sample carries other DNA sequences with the same CDR3. This chain links TRBV28 with TRBJ1-1; D gene ambiguous. Germline loops: CDR1 MDHEN, CDR2 SYDVKM. Trimming took off 2 bases at V and 0 bases at J, with 7 bases between the two ends. This CDR3 has 14 residues. The CDR3 nucleotides are TGTGCCAGCAGTTTACTTAGTGTGAACACTGAAGCTTTCTTT. Translating gives CASSLLSVNTEAFF.

The rearrangement links TRBV30 to TRBJ2-2; 8 positions agree with TRBD2. Germline V gene data show CDR1 as GTSNPN and CDR2 as SVGIG (reference sequence). This CDR3 spans 17 amino acids. V dropped 0 bases and J dropped 2; count of bases not matched to a gene: 8. The CDR3, as DNA: TGTGCCTGGAGTGTACCGAGCGGGAGTAGTAACACCGGGGAGCTGTTTTTT. Its protein product is CAWSVPSGSSNTGELFF.

This clone appeared a single time. V usage is TRBV6-5 and J usage is TRBJ2-3; 9 bases map to TRBD1. This CDR3 is 15 amino acids long. V lost 8 bases and J lost 6; bases outside the gene matches: 12. Germline V gene lookup returns CDR1 MNHEY and CDR2 SVGAGI. CDR3 sequence (DNA): TGTGCCAGCTCCGTGTGGGACAGGGCTGACGATACGCAGTATTTT. Protein sequence: CASSVWDRADDTQYF.